What follows is one T cell receptor (beta chain) and its context. The data stem from a study of blood T cell repertoires in COVID-19. Study background: Acute and convalescent COVID-19 samples came from the United States, Italy and Spain. Nucleic acid was either cDNA or gDNA, and it came from T cells, B-cell-depleted T cells, or PBMCs.

Trimming removed 2 bases from V and 4 bases from J; junction bases left unmatched: 8. This CDR3 is built from 16 residues. Germline CDR1 SGHVT, CDR2 SQSDAQ. Exposed study participants had met a COVID-19 case within 2 weeks before entry. How the authors handled the data: Reference gene primer amplification in the assay estimated nucleated cell counts. Profiled with immunoSEQ multiplex PCR; TCRdb holds only in-frame clones, not every one. The V and J calls and clone size were taken over from that table, and D and trimming were inferred from the DNA. The data contain over 200,000 clones, over 75% of them singletons.

The sequence was obtained from a woman aged 25-40 years who had been exposed to COVID-19. Source material: PBMCs or T cells enriched from blood (not recorded which). The chain carries TRBV7-4 and TRBJ2-5, with 9 bases fitting TRBD2. Written as DNA, the CDR3 is TGTGCCAGCAGCTTACGTATTAGCGGGAGTGGAGAGACCCAGTACTTC. Translated, it gives CASSLRISGSGETQYF.